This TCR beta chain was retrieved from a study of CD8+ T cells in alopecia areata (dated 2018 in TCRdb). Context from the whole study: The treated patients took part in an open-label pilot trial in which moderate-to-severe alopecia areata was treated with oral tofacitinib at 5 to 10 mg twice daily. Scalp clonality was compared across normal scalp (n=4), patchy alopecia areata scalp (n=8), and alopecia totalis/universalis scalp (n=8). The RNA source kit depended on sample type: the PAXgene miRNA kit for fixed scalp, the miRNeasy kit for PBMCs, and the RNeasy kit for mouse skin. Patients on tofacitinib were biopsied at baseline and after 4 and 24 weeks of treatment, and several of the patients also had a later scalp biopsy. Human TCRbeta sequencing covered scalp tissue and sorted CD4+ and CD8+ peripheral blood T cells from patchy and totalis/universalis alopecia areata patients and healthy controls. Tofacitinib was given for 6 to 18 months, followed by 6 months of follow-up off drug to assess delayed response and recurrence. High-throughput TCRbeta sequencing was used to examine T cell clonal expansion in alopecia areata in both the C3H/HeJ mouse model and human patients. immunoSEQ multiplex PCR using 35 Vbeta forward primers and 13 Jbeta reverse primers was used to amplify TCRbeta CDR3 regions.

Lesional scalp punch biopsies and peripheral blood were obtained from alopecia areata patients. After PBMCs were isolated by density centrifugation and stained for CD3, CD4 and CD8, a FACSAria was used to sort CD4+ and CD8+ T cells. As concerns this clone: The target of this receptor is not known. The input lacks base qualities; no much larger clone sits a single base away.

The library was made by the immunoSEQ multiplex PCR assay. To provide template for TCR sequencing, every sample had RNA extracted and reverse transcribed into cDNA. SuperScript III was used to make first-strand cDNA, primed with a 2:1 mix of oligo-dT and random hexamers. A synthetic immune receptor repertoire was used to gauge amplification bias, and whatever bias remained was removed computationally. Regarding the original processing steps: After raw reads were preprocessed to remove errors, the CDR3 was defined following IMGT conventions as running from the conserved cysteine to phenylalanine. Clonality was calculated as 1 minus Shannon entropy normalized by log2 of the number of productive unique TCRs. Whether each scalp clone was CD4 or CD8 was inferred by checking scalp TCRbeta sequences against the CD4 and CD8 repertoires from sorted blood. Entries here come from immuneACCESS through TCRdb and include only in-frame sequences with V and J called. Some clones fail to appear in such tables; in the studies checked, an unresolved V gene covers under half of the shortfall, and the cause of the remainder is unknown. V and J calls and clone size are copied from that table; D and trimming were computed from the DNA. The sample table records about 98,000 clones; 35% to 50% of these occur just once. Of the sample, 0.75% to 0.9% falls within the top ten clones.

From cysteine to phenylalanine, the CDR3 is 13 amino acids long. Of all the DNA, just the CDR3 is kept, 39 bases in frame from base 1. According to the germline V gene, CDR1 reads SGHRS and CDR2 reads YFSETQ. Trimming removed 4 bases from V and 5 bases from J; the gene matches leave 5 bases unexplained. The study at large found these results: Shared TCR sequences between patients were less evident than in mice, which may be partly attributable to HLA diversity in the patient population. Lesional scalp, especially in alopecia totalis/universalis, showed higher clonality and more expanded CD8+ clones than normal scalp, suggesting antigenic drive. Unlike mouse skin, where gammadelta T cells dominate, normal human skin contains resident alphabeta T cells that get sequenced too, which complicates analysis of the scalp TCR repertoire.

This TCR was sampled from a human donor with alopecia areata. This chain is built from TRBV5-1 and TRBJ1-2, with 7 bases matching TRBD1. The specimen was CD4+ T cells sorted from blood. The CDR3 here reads CASSLGTAYGYTF. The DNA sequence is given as TGCGCCAGCAGCCTGGGGACAGCATATGGCTACACCTTC. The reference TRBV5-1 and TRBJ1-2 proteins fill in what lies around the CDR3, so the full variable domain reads KAGVTQTPRYLIKTRGQQVTLSCSPISGHRSVSWYQQTPGQGLQFLFEYFSETQRNKGNFPGRFSGRQFSNSRSEMNVSTLELGDSALYLCASSLGTAYGYTFGSGTRLTVV.